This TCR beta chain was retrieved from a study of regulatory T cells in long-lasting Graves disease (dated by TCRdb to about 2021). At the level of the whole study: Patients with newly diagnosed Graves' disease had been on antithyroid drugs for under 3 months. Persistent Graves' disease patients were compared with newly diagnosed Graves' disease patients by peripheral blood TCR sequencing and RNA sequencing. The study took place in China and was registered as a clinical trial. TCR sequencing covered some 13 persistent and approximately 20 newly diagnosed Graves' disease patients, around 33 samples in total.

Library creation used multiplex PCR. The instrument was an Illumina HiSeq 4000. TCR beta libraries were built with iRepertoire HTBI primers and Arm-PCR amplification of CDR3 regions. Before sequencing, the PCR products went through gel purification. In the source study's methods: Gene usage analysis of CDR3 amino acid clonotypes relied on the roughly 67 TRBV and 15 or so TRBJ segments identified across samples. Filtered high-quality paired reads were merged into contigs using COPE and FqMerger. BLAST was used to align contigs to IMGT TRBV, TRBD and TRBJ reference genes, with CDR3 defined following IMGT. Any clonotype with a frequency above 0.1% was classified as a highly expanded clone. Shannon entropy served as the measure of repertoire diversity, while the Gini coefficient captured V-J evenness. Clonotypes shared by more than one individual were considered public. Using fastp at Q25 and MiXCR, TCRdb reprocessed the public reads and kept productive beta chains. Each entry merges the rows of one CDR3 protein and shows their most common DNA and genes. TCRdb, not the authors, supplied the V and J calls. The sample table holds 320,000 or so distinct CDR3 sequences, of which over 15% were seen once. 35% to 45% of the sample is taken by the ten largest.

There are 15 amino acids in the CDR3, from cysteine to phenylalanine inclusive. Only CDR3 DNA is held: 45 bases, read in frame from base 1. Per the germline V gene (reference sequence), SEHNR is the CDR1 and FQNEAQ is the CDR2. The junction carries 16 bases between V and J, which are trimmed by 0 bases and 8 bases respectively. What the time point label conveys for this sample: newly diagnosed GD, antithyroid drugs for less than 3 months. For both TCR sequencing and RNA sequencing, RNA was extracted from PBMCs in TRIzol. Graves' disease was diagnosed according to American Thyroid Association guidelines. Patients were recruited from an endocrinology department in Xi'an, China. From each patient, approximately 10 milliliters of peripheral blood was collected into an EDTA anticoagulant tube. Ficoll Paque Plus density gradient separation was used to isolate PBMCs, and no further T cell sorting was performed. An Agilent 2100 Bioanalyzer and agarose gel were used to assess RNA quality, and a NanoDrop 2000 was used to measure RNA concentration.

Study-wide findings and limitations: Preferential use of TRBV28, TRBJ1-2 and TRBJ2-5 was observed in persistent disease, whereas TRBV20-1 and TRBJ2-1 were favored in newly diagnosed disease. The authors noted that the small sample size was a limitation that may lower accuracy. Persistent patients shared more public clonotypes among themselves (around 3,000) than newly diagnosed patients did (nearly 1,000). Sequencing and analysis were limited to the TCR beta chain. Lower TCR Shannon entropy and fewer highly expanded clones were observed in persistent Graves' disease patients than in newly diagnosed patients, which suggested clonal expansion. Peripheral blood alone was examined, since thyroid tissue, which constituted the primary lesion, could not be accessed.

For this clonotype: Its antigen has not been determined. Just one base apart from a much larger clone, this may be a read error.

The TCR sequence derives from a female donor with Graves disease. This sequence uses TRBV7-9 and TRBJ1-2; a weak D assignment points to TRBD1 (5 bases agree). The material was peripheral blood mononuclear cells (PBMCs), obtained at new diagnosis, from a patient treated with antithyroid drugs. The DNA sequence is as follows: TGTGCCAGCAGCTTAGCCAGAGACAGTACAGAAGGCTACACCTTC. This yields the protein CASSLARDSTEGYTF.